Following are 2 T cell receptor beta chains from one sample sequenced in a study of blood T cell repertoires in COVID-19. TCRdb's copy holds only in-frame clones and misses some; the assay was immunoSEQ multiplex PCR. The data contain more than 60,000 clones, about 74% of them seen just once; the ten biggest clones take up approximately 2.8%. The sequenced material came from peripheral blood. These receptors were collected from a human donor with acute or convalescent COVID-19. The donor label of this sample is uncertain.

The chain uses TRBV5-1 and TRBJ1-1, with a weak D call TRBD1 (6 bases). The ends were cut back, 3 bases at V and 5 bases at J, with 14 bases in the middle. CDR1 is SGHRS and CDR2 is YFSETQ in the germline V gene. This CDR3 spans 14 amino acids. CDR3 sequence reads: CASSWGTSRTEAFF. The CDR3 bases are TGCGCCAGCAGCTGGGGGACAAGTCGGACTGAAGCTTTCTTT.

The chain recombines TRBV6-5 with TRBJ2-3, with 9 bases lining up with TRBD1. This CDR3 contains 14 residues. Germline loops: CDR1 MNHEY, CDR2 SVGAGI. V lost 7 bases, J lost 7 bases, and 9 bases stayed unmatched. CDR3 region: CASMRTGAVNTQYF. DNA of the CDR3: TGTGCCAGCATGAGGACAGGGGCGGTGAATACGCAGTATTTT.